Included here is one T cell receptor (beta chain) sequence, with context. As yet, its antigen is unknown. V was cut by 2 bases and J by 4 bases, with 11 bases left in between. The CDR3 is 13 amino acids. Germline V gene lookup returns CDR1 SQVTM and CDR2 ANQGSEA. The source of the sample is a study of blood T cells in healthy people across ages. Study findings and constraints: Age showed a roughly linear inverse relationship with TCR beta diversity per million T cells. Greater diversity and more naive CD4+ cells were seen in long-lived donors than in aged donors.

With a J-beta primer mix and a sample-barcoded 5' primer, a second PCR ran 7 to 11 cycles. MiXCR, run by TCRdb on the 5' RACE reads, gives a single entry per CDR3 protein. The sample consists of approximately 830,000 distinct CDR3 sequences, around 68% of them appearing once. The V and J genes are TRBV29-1 and TRBJ1-2; D not resolved. The material sequenced was blood. This TCR derives from a young man in good health. The CDR3 region has the DNA TGCAGCGTTGAAAAGGTCAGCCCCTATGGCTACACCTTC. This gives the protein CSVEKVSPYGYTF.